This T cell receptor (beta chain) is drawn from a study of monozygotic twins with inflammatory bowel disease. A word on this clonotype: What it recognizes is unknown.

The RNA usage for each TCR library was approximately 3,500 ng of total RNA. The template switching step added UMIs that contained a 6-nucleotide sample barcode. For each CDR3 protein, TCRdb gives one entry from its re-call of the 5' RACE reads, without DNA. The sample holds under 200,000 distinct CDR3 sequences. The CDR3 has 15 residues. Germline loops: CDR1 SGHRS, CDR2 YFSETQ. The study's findings and limits: The authors note that differing immunosuppressive treatments may have added variability to patient repertoires.

The rearrangement links TRBV5-1 to TRBJ2-1; absent DNA, TCRdb's TRBD1 call cannot be checked. This sequence originates from a human donor with ulcerative colitis or Crohn's disease, or a healthy co-twin of an affected twin (not recorded which). The sequencing input was blood. CDR3 residues: CASSLGTGSPNEQFF.